The rows below give T cell receptor beta chains drawn from one sample of a study of T-cell memory formation after mild COVID-19. MiXCR, run by TCRdb on the 5' RACE reads, gives a single entry per CDR3 protein. The sample records 550,000 to 650,000 distinct CDR3 sequences, about 18% being singletons. Sequencing was done on a sample of PBMCs or a T cell subset sorted from them (not recorded which). These receptors originate from an adult woman who had mild COVID-19 (a few samples of this study predate the infection). Cell type and time point are not known. Both conserved end residues are part of each CDR3. The D gene is left open where the match is weak. The size entry is marked missing in some rows and otherwise reads once, few, many or a size class.

NA,TRBJ2-7,TRBV12-3/TRBV12-4,NA,CASSRTANEQYF,TGTGCCAGCAGTCGGACGGCTAACGAGCAGTACTTC
NA,TRBJ1-2,TRBV6-5,NA,CASSYSGGLYYGYTF,TGTGCCAGCAGTTATTCCGGGGGGCTATACTATGGCTACACCTTC
few,TRBJ1-1,TRBV20-1,NA,CSAVRTNTEAFF,TGCAGTGCTGTCCGGACAAACACTGAAGCTTTCTTT
few,TRBJ2-7,TRBV12-5,TRBD2,CASGLLNSGRADEQYF,TGTGCTAGTGGTTTGTTGAATAGCGGGAGGGCCGACGAGCAGTACTTC
NA,TRBJ1-5,TRBV5-1,TRBD1,CASSLDPQGLGQPQHF,TGCGCCAGCAGCTTGGATCCACAGGGGCTCGGTCAGCCCCAGCATTTT
NA,TRBJ2-7,TRBV7-2,TRBD2,CASSFPRTSGGLRYEQYF,TGTGCCAGCAGCTTTCCCCGGACTAGCGGGGGTTTGAGGTACGAGCAGTACTTC
NA,TRBJ2-3,TRBV6-5,NA,CASSTSGRGTDTQYF,TGTGCCAGCAGTACCTCGGGGAGGGGGACAGATACGCAGTATTTT
NA,TRBJ2-1,TRBV29-1,TRBD2,CSVARSGGLMTYNEQFF,TGCAGCGTTGCTCGTAGCGGGGGGCTGATGACCTACAATGAGCAGTTCTTC
few,TRBJ2-1,TRBV20-1,TRBD2,CSALGLADNEQFF,TGCAGTGCCTTGGGACTAGCGGATAATGAGCAGTTCTTC
NA,TRBJ2-7,TRBV5-4,TRBD2,CASSLEMRGASEQYF,TGTGCCAGCAGCTTGGAGATGCGGGGGGCCTCCGAGCAGTACTTC
many,TRBJ2-7,TRBV28,TRBD1,CASRTGGSYEQYF,TGTGCCAGCAGGACAGGGGGCTCCTACGAGCAGTACTTC
few,TRBJ1-5,TRBV20-1,TRBD1,CSACPGTGNQPQHF,TGCAGTGCTTGTCCCGGGACAGGGAATCAGCCCCAGCATTTT
few,TRBJ2-1,TRBV9,NA,CASSVSGTLDNEQFF,TGTGCCAGCAGCGTATCCGGGACACTAGACAATGAGCAGTTCTTC
few,TRBJ2-1,TRBV7-9,TRBD2,CASSIPRSGRAVNEQFF,TGTGCCAGCAGCATCCCACGAAGCGGGAGGGCCGTCAATGAGCAGTTCTTC
NA,TRBJ1-1,TRBV6-2/TRBV6-3,NA,CASRIGHLGLTEAFF,TGTGCCAGCAGAATAGGACATCTCGGATTGACTGAAGCTTTCTTT
few,TRBJ1-6,TRBV4-1,NA,CASSQDAGSPLHF,TGCGCCAGCAGCCAAGATGCTGGTTCACCCCTCCACTTT
few,TRBJ2-1,TRBV4-2,NA,CASSQPGDPFYNEQFF,TGTGCCAGCAGCCAACCAGGCGACCCCTTCTACAATGAGCAGTTCTTC
few,TRBJ1-4,TRBV18,TRBD1,CASSPREQGSPDCFF,TGTGCCAGCTCACCACGCGAACAGGGGTCACCCGACTGTTTTTTT
many,TRBJ2-7,TRBV7-9,NA,CASSLVNSDEQYF,TGTGCCAGCAGCTTAGTCAACTCCGACGAGCAGTACTTC
NA,TRBJ2-7,TRBV6-2/TRBV6-3,TRBD1,CASHGGQGRSYEQYF,TGTGCCAGCCACGGGGGACAGGGGAGGTCCTACGAGCAGTACTTC
NA,TRBJ2-7,TRBV5-1,TRBD2,CASSLEPQTSGGYEQYF,TGCGCCAGCAGCTTGGAGCCCCAGACTAGCGGGGGATACGAGCAGTACTTC
few,TRBJ2-5,TRBV4-1,NA,CASSQDETQYF,TGCGCCAGCAGCCAAGACGAGACCCAGTACTTC
NA,TRBJ1-4,TRBV5-1,TRBD1,CASSPGQGYEKLFF,TGCGCCAGCAGCCCGGGACAGGGTTACGAAAAACTGTTTTTT
few,TRBJ2-7,TRBV14,NA,CASSPYRNYEQYF,TGTGCCAGCAGCCCGTACAGGAACTACGAGCAGTACTTC
NA,TRBJ2-7,TRBV5-4,TRBD1,CASSGSGTVNSPYEQYF,TGTGCCAGCAGCGGATCCGGGACAGTCAATTCCCCCTACGAGCAGTACTTC
NA,TRBJ2-1,TRBV2,TRBD1,CASKLGQSSNERFF,TGTGCCAGCAAGCTGGGACAGAGCTCCAATGAGCGGTTCTTC
few,TRBJ2-5,TRBV9,NA,CASSVTGKETQYF,TGTGCCAGCAGCGTCACCGGGAAAGAGACCCAGTACTTC
NA,TRBJ2-7,TRBV18,NA,CASSPPSRTYEQYF,TGTGCCAGCTCACCACCTTCGAGAACCTACGAGCAGTACTTC
NA,TRBJ2-7,TRBV6-6,NA,CASRPTEGAGTYEQYF,TGTGCCAGCAGACCAACGGAGGGGGCCGGGACCTACGAGCAGTACTTC
NA,TRBJ2-5,TRBV12-3/TRBV12-4,NA,CASSFDRAGETQYF,TGTGCCAGCAGTTTTGACAGGGCGGGGGAGACCCAGTACTTC
few,TRBJ1-1,TRBV9,NA,CASSVGGGLNGRTEAFF,TGTGCCAGCAGCGTAGGCGGGGGGTTAAATGGTAGGACTGAAGCTTTCTTT
NA,TRBJ2-6,TRBV10-3,TRBD2,CAISESGGILVSGANVLTF,TGTGCCATCAGTGAGTCCGGGGGGATTCTGGTTTCTGGGGCCAACGTCCTGACTTTC
NA,TRBJ2-6,TRBV7-9,TRBD1,CASSLNLPVGTASSGANVLTF,TGTGCCAGCAGCTTAAACCTCCCGGTGGGGACAGCAAGCTCTGGGGCCAACGTCCTGACTTTC
few,TRBJ1-5,TRBV2,TRBD1,CASSGQGRNQPQHF,TGTGCCAGCAGTGGACAGGGGCGCAATCAGCCCCAGCATTTT
few,TRBJ2-1,TRBV5-1,TRBD2,CASSPNSGGAGNEQFF,TGCGCCAGCAGCCCGAATAGCGGGGGGGCGGGGAATGAGCAGTTCTTC
NA,TRBJ2-7,TRBV9,NA,CASSLGHLAYEQYF,TGTGCCAGCAGCTTAGGACATCTTGCCTACGAGCAGTACTTC
few,TRBJ2-1,TRBV7-2,NA,CASSSSPLARGNEQFF,TGTGCCAGCAGCTCCAGCCCTCTGGCCAGAGGGAATGAGCAGTTCTTC
NA,TRBJ2-3,TRBV24-1,NA,CATSEEASPLLGDTQYF,TGTGCCACCAGTGAAGAGGCTAGCCCTCTTCTGGGGGATACGCAGTATTTT
NA,TRBJ2-3,TRBV27,TRBD2,CASSPRASGLAGEDTQYF,TGTGCCAGCAGTCCCCGCGCGTCGGGACTAGCGGGGGAAGATACGCAGTATTTT
many,TRBJ2-3,TRBV5-1,NA,CASFRQLHTDTQYF,TGCGCCAGCTTCAGACAGTTACACACAGATACGCAGTATTTT
NA,TRBJ2-3,TRBV24-1,NA,CATSDLLPGAHADTQYF,TGTGCCACCAGTGATCTACTCCCTGGGGCCCACGCAGATACGCAGTATTTT
NA,TRBJ2-5,TRBV29-1,NA,CSVPQGPGEQETQYF,TGCAGCGTTCCCCAAGGCCCGGGGGAACAAGAGACCCAGTACTTC
many,TRBJ2-2,TRBV12-3/TRBV12-4,TRBD1,CASSRQGANGELFF,TGTGCCAGCAGTAGACAGGGGGCGAACGGGGAGCTGTTTTTT
few,TRBJ2-3,TRBV4-2,TRBD2,CASSQIPSGLAGVTDTQYF,TGTGCCAGCAGCCAAATCCCATCGGGACTAGCAGGGGTCACAGATACGCAGTATTTT
few,TRBJ1-5,TRBV19,TRBD1,CASSRGQGVRQPQHF,TGTGCCAGTAGTAGGGGTCAGGGGGTTCGTCAGCCCCAGCATTTT
few,TRBJ2-5,TRBV5-1,NA,CASSSRPETQYF,TGCGCCAGCAGTAGCAGGCCCGAGACCCAGTACTTC
few,TRBJ2-1,TRBV2,NA,CASRSDSAEQFF,TGTGCCAGCAGGTCGGACTCCGCGGAGCAGTTCTTC
NA,TRBJ1-5,TRBV7-2,TRBD1,CASKLGQGSNQPQHF,TGTGCCAGTAAACTGGGACAGGGTAGCAATCAGCCCCAGCATTTT
NA,TRBJ1-4,TRBV5-1,NA,CASSLVGGTNEKLFF,TGCGCCAGCAGCTTGGTTGGTGGAACTAATGAAAAACTGTTTTTT
few,TRBJ1-1,TRBV7-2,NA,CASSLGGGRVRTEAFF,TGTGCCAGCAGCTTAGGAGGGGGTCGGGTCCGCACTGAAGCTTTCTTT
few,TRBJ2-1,TRBV20-1,NA,CSAGNSLPGSNEQFF,TGCAGTGCTGGAAATAGCCTCCCAGGTTCCAATGAGCAGTTCTTC
NA,TRBJ1-5,TRBV3-1,NA,CASSHGDQPQHF,TGTGCCAGCAGCCACGGGGATCAGCCCCAGCATTTT
few,TRBJ2-7,TRBV5-5,TRBD2,CASSLVGLAELEQYF,TGTGCCAGCAGCTTGGTCGGACTAGCGGAATTAGAGCAGTACTTC
few,TRBJ2-7,TRBV3-1,NA,CASSQDPEREQYF,TGTGCCAGCAGCCAAGATCCCGAGCGGGAGCAGTACTTC
few,TRBJ2-5,TRBV7-2,TRBD1,CASSLTRGQVATQYF,TGTGCCAGCAGCTTAACCAGGGGGCAGGTGGCGACCCAGTACTTC
few,TRBJ2-7,TRBV12-3/TRBV12-4,NA,CASSPRRDLPSYEQYF,TGTGCCAGCAGCCCACGGAGGGACTTACCCTCCTACGAGCAGTACTTC
NA,TRBJ2-2,TRBV4-2,NA,CASSQGPRDGELFF,TGTGCCAGCAGCCAAGGGCCGAGGGACGGGGAGCTGTTTTTT
NA,TRBJ1-1,TRBV7-8,NA,CASSLAEGVNTEAFF,TGTGCCAGCAGCTTAGCAGAGGGGGTTAACACTGAAGCTTTCTTT
few,TRBJ2-7,TRBV11-3,NA,CASSRDKSYEQYF,TGTGCCAGCAGCCGGGACAAATCCTACGAGCAGTACTTC
NA,TRBJ1-2,TRBV7-3,NA,CASRPYPGEYGYTF,TGTGCCAGCAGACCCTACCCGGGGGAATATGGCTACACCTTC